The 25 T cell receptor beta chains given below trace back to one sample, sequenced in a study of blood T cell repertoires in COVID-19. Sequencing used immunoSEQ multiplex PCR; TCRdb keeps in-frame clones, though not all of them. The sample yields under 150,000 clones, 80% seen once. Sample: peripheral blood. The source is a woman aged 50 to 60 with acute or convalescent COVID-19.

V and J are TRBV13 and TRBJ1-4; TRBD1 matches at 12 bases. V trimming: 5 bases; J trimming: 4 bases; junction bases outside the gene matches: 11. CDR1 PRHDT and CDR2 FYEKMQ come from the germline V gene (reference sequence). This CDR3 spans 18 amino acids. The CDR3 DNA reads TGTGCCAGCAGCAGGAGGGACAGGGGGCGTCTGGGTAATGAAAAACTGTTTTTT. Amino acids: CASSRRDRGRLGNEKLFF.

The chain employs TRBV12-3 or TRBV12-4 and TRBJ2-3, with TRBD2 identical over 7 bases. The CDR3 has 13 residues. V was pared by 6 bases and J by 3 bases, with 3 bases of the junction left unmatched. CDR3 loop: CASSTGLTDTQYF. For the CDR3, the DNA is TGTGCCAGCAGCACGGGACTAACAGATACGCAGTATTTT.

Here the CDR3 DNA reads TGTGCCACCAGCAGCCCATCGCTGACATATTCTGGGGATACGCAGTATTTT. Its protein is CATSSPSLTYSGDTQYF. The chain combines TRBV15 with TRBJ2-3; D is uncertain. V lost 3 bases, J lost 6 bases, and 22 bases lay in between. Germline V gives CDR1 LNHNV, CDR2 YYDKDF (reference sequence). This CDR3 is 17 amino acids long.

The chain has TRBV7-3 and TRBJ1-5; perhaps TRBD1 as D (6 bases). The CDR3 is 13 residues long. Trimming took off 5 bases at V and 5 bases at J, with 10 bases between the two ends. CDR1 is SGHTA, CDR2 FQGTGA, per germline. CDR3 sequence (DNA): TGTGCCAGCAGCCTGGACAGTTATCAGCCCCAGCATTTT. This codes for CASSLDSYQPQHF.

The chain has TRBV7-3 and TRBJ2-6; D is unclear. V was clipped by 5 bases and J by 2 bases, with 13 bases between them. Germline values: CDR1 SGHTA, CDR2 FQGTGA. CDR3 size: 16 residues. The CDR3, as DNA: TGTGCCAGCAGCCCGCCCAGTGCACCTGGGGCCAACGTCCTGACTTTC. Protein sequence: CASSPPSAPGANVLTF.

This clone was detected only once. J is TRBJ1-5 and V is TRBV5-5; D is unclear. This CDR3 contains 13 residues. Trimming left V 2 bases short and J 5 bases short, with 8 bases between. Germline V gene lookup returns CDR1 SGHKS and CDR2 YYEKEE (reference sequence). CDR3 sequence: CASSFDGDQPQHF. The DNA of the CDR3 is TGTGCCAGCAGCTTCGACGGAGATCAGCCCCAGCATTTT.

This CDR3 is CASSWGTGDEQYF. The CDR3 nucleotides read TGTGCCAGCAGCTGGGGGACAGGGGACGAGCAGTACTTC. The chain links TRBV11-1 to TRBJ2-7; 10 nucleotides match TRBD1. CDR3 size: 13 residues. V was clipped by 4 bases and J by 5 bases; unmatched bases: 2. The germline CDR1 and CDR2 sequences are SGHAT and FQDESV (reference sequence).

The J gene is TRBJ2-7, the V gene TRBV7-2, with D maybe TRBD1 (6 bases). CDR1 and CDR2 (germline): SGHTA, FQGNSA. V gave up 3 bases and J gave up 1 base, with 13 bases separating them. This CDR3 spans 15 amino acids. The CDR3 sequence is CASSLEQGMSYEQYF. For the CDR3, the DNA is TGTGCCAGCAGCTTGGAACAGGGAATGTCCTACGAGCAGTACTTC.

The chain uses TRBV2 and TRBJ1-1; 7 bases agree with TRBD1. Germline V CDR1 and CDR2: SNHLY, FYNNEI. The CDR3 totals 15 residues. Germline trimming cut 3 bases from V and 2 bases from J; bases unmatched to any gene: 6. As DNA, the CDR3 is TGTGCCAGCAGTGATGAGGGGGCGGTTAACACTGAAGCTTTCTTT. This translates into CASSDEGAVNTEAFF.

This clone was detected once. V is TRBV29-1 and J is TRBJ2-7, with D perhaps matching TRBD1 (5 bases). The CDR3 has 13 amino acids. Germline V CDR1 and CDR2: SQVTM, ANQGSEA. V dropped 3 bases and J dropped 1 base, with 10 bases sitting between them. The CDR3 spells CSVDGQGSYEQYF. CDR3 coding DNA: TGCAGCGTTGACGGGCAGGGATCCTACGAGCAGTACTTC.

The V gene is TRBV9, the J gene TRBJ1-6, with TRBD1 matching 7 bases. CDR1 and CDR2 (germline): SGDLS, YYNGEE. CDR3 length: 13 residues. Germline trimming cut 3 bases from V and 10 bases from J; bases unmatched to any gene: 4. In DNA form, the CDR3 reads TGTGCCAGCAGCGCAGGGGGTAGGTCACCCCTCCACTTT. Its translation: CASSAGGRSPLHF. The full variable domain, rest sourced from reference TRBV9 and TRBJ1-6, is DSGVTQTPKHLITATGQRVTLRCSPRSGDLSVYWYQQSLDQGLQFLIQYYNGEERAKGNILERFSAQQFPDLHSELNLSSLELGDSALYFCASSAGGRSPLHFGNGTRLTVT.

This clone turned up a few times. V gene TRBV9 combines with J gene TRBJ1-2; the D gene is possibly TRBD1 (6 bases). With 0 bases removed from V and 5 bases from J, the gap between germline ends came to 11 bases. Germline V gives CDR1 SGDLS, CDR2 YYNGEE. The CDR3 has 14 residues. The CDR3 protein is CASSVEGQTYGYTF. CDR3 nucleotides: TGTGCCAGCAGCGTAGAAGGACAGACGTATGGCTACACCTTC.

The rearrangement joins TRBV4-3 to TRBJ2-1, with D possibly TRBD2 on 7 matching bases. The length of the CDR3 is 18 residues. Trimming pared 0 bases from V and 5 bases from J, leaving 20 bases between. The germline V gene encodes CDR1 LGHNA and CDR2 YSLEER. The CDR3 sequence is CASSQEGAGGARNNEQFF. In nucleotides, the CDR3 is TGCGCCAGCAGCCAAGAGGGGGCTGGGGGGGCCCGAAACAATGAGCAGTTCTTC.

The V gene is TRBV4-3, the J gene TRBJ2-2; D ambiguous. Trimming shortened V by 3 bases and J by 7 bases, and 15 bases separated the two germline ends. CDR3 length equals 15 residues. Germline-derived CDR1 and CDR2 are LGHNA and YSLEER. For the CDR3, the DNA is TGCGCCAGCAGCCAGGAGTTAAGAGTTGTCGGGGAGCTGTTTTTT. It yields the protein CASSQELRVVGELFF.

This chain connects TRBV5-1 to TRBJ1-3; the D gene is possibly TRBD1 (6 bases). The CDR3 sequence is 17 residues long. Germline CDR1 and CDR2: SGHRS and YFSETQ. The ends were cut back, 1 base at V and 3 bases at J, with 17 bases in the middle. The CDR3 DNA sequence: TGCGCCAGCAGCTTGACCCCGGCGGGGGGCGGTGGAAACACCATATATTTT. This codes for CASSLTPAGGGGNTIYF.

The chain combines TRBV9 with TRBJ2-3; D perhaps matches TRBD2 (6 bases). The CDR3 is 14 amino acids. Per the germline V gene, CDR1 is SGDLS and CDR2 is YYNGEE. The V end was cut by 3 bases, the J end by 6 bases, with 14 bases between. The CDR3 bases are TGTGCCAGCAGCGCGTGGACCGGAGGGGATACGCAGTATTTT. The encoded protein is CASSAWTGGDTQYF.

This clone showed up just once. Other DNA sequences within the sample encode an identical CDR3. The J gene is TRBJ1-3, the V gene TRBV7-2; 7 nucleotides match TRBD1. The CDR3 sequence is 14 residues long. V lost 5 bases and J lost 2; bases outside the gene matches: 3. The germline V gene has CDR1 SGHTA and CDR2 FQGNSA. The DNA of the CDR3 is TGTGCCAGCAGCCTGCAGGGGGCTGGAAACACCATATATTTT. It codes for CASSLQGAGNTIYF.

The chain combines TRBV20-1 with TRBJ1-5, with a weak D call TRBD1 (6 bases). V dropped 3 bases and J dropped 5 bases, with 11 bases sitting between them. Germline V CDR1 and CDR2: DFQATT, SNEGSKA (reference sequence). The CDR3 consists of 13 residues. The CDR3 DNA reads as TGCAGTGCTAGTTCGGCAGGGGATCAGCCCCAGCATTTT. This sequence encodes CSASSAGDQPQHF.

This clone occurred a few times. The chain links TRBV5-1 to TRBJ1-2; no reliable D call. The CDR3 contains 12 residues. V dropped 4 bases and J dropped 5 bases, with 9 bases sitting between them. CDR1 is SGHRS and CDR2 is YFSETQ in the germline V gene. DNA of the CDR3: TGCGCCAGCAGCGCCCGGGAATATGGCTACACCTTC. Its protein is CASSAREYGYTF.

This chain links TRBV7-9 with TRBJ1-1; D remains ambiguous. The V gene lost 5 bases and the J gene lost 4 bases, with 23 bases spanning the gap. The CDR3 runs 17 residues. In germline, CDR1 is SEHNR, CDR2 FQNEAQ (reference sequence). CDR3 nucleotides: TGTGCCAGCAGCGGTCATGGATCGATCGGACGGGGCACTGAAGCTTTCTTT. It is translated as CASSGHGSIGRGTEAFF. Based on the CDR3 plus reference TRBV7-9 and TRBJ1-1, the full variable domain is DTGVSQNPRHKITKRGQNVTFRCDPISEHNRLYWYRQTLGQGPEFLTYFQNEAQLEKSRLLSDRFSAERPKGSFSTLEIQRTEQGDSAMYLCASSGHGSIGRGTEAFFGQGTRLTVV.

The chain carries TRBV19 and TRBJ2-5, with D unclear. Germline CDR1 is LNHDA and CDR2 is SQIVND (reference sequence). The germline V and J ends were trimmed by 3 bases and 4 bases, with 9 bases remaining between them. The CDR3 length is 13 residues. The CDR3 DNA is TGTGCCAGTAGTATCCCCAGGTCAGAGACCCAGTACTTC. Its protein product is CASSIPRSETQYF.

In this sample, this clone turned up once. The genes are TRBV3-1 (or the pseudogene TRBV3-2) and TRBJ1-1, with D perhaps matching TRBD1 (5 bases). This CDR3 spans 13 amino acids. Trimming took 7 bases from V and 7 from J, leaving 16 bases between them. Germline CDR1 is LGHDT and CDR2 is YNNKEL (reference sequence). The CDR3: CASISFGGGEAFF. The CDR3 DNA is TGTGCCAGCATTTCCTTCGGGGGGGGTGAAGCTTTCTTT.

The chain carries TRBV7-6 and TRBJ2-1; 8 bases line up with TRBD1. CDR1 SGHVS and CDR2 FNYEAQ come from the germline V gene. This CDR3 is 15 amino acids long. V trimming: 5 bases; J trimming: 0 bases; junction bases outside the gene matches: 3. This CDR3 reads CASSRTGSSYNEQFF. The CDR3 DNA reads as TGTGCCAGCAGCCGGACAGGGAGCTCCTACAATGAGCAGTTCTTC. Variable domain in full (rest from reference TRBV7-6 and TRBJ2-1): GAGVSQSPRYKVTKRGQDVALRCDPISGHVSLYWYRQALGQGPEFLTYFNYEAQQDKSGLPNDRFSAERPEGSISTLTIQRTEQRDSAMYRCASSRTGSSYNEQFFGPGTRLTVL.

The V call is TRBV11-1, the J call TRBJ2-1; 9 bases agree with TRBD2. The germline V gene encodes CDR1 SGHAT and CDR2 FQDESV (reference sequence). Trimming cost V 5 bases and J 6 bases; bases outside gene matches: 8. CDR3 length: 15 residues. The CDR3: CASSPSGTSLNEQFF. The CDR3 DNA is TGTGCCAGCAGCCCCAGCGGGACTAGCCTCAATGAGCAGTTCTTC.

The rearrangement uses TRBV5-1 and TRBJ1-5; possible D gene TRBD1, 5 bases. Germline loops: CDR1 SGHRS, CDR2 YFSETQ. This CDR3 contains 15 residues. Trimming shortened V by 7 bases and J by 0 bases, and 14 bases separated the two germline ends. The CDR3: CASRLTGYSNQPQHF. The CDR3 DNA follows: TGCGCCAGCCGTTTAACAGGTTATAGCAATCAGCCCCAGCATTTT.